This T cell receptor beta chain is drawn from a study of T cell responses to AZD1222 COVID-19 vaccine. From germline, CDR1 is MNHEY and CDR2 SVGEGT. The CDR3 loop spans 14 amino acids. Study-wide findings and caveats: The study sampled repertoires only after the peak T cell response. Reports indicate that nearly half of spike-specific TCRs are directed at unmutated variant regions. Most donors were white British, females outnumbered males, and clonal diversity was possibly underestimated.

With respect to this clone: What it recognizes is unknown. Germline is not matched at one junction end, which may reflect a read error.

TCRdb's table, derived via immunoSEQ multiplex PCR, lists solely in-frame clones and lacks some. The table shows around 130,000 clones, with approximately 85% occurring only once. This specimen consisted of peripheral blood, obtained on day 0 of AZD1222 vaccination. The chain joins TRBV6-2 or TRBV6-3 to TRBJ2-7, with TRBD2 as a possible D gene (5 bases). This TCR derives from an adult in good health. The CDR3 DNA follows: TGTGCCAGCAGTCTTTCGAGATCTCAGGAGGTGTGGTGGTTC. Its protein is CASSLSRSQEVWWF.